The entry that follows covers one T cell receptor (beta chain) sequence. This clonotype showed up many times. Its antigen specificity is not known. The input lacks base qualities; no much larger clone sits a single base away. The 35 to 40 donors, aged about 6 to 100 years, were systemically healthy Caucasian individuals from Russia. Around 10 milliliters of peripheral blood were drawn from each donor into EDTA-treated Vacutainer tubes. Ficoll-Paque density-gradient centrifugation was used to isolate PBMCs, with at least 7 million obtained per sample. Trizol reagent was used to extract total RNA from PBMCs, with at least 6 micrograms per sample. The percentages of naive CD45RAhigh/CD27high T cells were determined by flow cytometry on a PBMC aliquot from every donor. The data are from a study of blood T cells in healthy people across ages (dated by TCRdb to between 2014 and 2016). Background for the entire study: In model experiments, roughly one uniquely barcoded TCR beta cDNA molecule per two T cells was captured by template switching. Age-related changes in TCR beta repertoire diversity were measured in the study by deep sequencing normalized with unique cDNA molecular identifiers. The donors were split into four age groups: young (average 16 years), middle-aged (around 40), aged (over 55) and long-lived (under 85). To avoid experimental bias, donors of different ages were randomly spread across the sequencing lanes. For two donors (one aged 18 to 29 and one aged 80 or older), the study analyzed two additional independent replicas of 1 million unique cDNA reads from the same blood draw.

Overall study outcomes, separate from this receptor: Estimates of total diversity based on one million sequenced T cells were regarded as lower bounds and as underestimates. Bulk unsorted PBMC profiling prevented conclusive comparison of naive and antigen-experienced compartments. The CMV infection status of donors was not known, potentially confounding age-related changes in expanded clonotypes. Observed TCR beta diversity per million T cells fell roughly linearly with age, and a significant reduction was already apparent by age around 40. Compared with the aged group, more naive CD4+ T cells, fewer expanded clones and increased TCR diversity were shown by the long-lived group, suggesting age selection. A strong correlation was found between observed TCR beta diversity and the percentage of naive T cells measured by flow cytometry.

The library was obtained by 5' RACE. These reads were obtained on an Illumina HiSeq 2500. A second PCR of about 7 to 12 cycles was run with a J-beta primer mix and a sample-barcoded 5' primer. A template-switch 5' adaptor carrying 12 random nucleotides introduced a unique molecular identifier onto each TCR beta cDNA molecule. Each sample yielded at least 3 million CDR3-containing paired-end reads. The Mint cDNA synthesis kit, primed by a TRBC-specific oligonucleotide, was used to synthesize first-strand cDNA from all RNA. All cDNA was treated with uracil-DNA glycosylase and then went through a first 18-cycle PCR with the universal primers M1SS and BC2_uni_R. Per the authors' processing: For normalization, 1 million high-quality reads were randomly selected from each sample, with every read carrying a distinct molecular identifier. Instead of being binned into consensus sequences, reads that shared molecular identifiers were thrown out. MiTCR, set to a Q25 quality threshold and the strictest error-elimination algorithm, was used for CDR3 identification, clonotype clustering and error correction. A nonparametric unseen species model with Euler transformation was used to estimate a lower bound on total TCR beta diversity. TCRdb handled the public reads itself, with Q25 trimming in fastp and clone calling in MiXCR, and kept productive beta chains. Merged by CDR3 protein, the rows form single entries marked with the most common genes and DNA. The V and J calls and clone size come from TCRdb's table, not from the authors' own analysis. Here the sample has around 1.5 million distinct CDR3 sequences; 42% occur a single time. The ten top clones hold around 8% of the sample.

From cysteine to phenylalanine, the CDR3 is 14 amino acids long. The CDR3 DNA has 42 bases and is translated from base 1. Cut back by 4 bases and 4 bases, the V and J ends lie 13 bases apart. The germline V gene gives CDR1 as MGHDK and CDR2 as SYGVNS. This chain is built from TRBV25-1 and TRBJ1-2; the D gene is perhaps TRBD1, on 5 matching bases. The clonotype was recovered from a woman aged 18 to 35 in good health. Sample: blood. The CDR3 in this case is CASSAQDRAYGYTF. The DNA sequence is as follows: TGTGCCAGCAGTGCCCAAGACAGAGCCTATGGCTACACCTTC.